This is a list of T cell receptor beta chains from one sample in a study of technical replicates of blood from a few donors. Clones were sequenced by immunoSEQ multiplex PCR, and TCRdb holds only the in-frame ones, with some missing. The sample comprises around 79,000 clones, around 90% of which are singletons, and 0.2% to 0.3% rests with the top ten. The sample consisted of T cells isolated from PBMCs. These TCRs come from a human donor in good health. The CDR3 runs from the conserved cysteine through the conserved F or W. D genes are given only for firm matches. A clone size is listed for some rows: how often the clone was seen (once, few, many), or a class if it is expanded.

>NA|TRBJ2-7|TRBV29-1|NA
TGCAGCGACCCTGACAGGTCTTGTTACGAGCAGTACTTC
CSDPDRSCYEQYF
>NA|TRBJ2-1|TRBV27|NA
TGTGCCAGCAGTTTGGCCTCACGCGGCTTCGGTGAGCAGTTCTTC
CASSLASRGFGEQFF
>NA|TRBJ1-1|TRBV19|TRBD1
TGTGCCAGTAGTATATATGGGACAGATAACACTGAAGCTTTCTTT
CASSIYGTDNTEAFF
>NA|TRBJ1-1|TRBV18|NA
TGTGCCAGCTCACCAGGGACTTTTCAAGAAGCTTTCTTT
CASSPGTFQEAFF
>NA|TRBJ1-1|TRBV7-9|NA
TGTGCCAGCAGCTCTTACCCAGGGAACACTGAAGCTTTCTTT
CASSSYPGNTEAFF
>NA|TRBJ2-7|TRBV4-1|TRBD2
TGCGCCAGCAGCCTTCGAGGACTAGCGGGGTCCTCCTACGAGCAGTACTTC
CASSLRGLAGSSYEQYF
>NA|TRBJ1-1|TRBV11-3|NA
TGTGCCAGCAGCTTAGTCGGGGGGAACACTGAAGCTTTCTTT
CASSLVGGNTEAFF
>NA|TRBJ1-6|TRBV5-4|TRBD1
TGTGCCAGCAGCAAACAGGGGTCTCCTTTAAATTCACCCCTCCACTTT
CASSKQGSPLNSPLHF
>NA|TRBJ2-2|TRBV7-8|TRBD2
TGTGCCAGCAGCTTAGTTTCTGCGGGGGGGCGGGGCACCGGGGAGCTGTTTTTT
CASSLVSAGGRGTGELFF
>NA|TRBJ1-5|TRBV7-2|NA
TGTGCCAGCAGTTTAACAGGGAGCCAGCCCCAGCATTTT
CASSLTGSQPQHF
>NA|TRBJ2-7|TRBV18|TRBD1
TGTGCCAGCTCACCACTGGGGACAGGGACTTACGAGCAGTACTTC
CASSPLGTGTYEQYF
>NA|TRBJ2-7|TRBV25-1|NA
TGTGCCAGCAGGGCGGACAGTTTCGTCTCCATCGGGCAGTACTTC
CASRADSFVSIGQYF
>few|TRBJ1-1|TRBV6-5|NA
TGTGCCAGCAGTCCCGACAGGTTCACTGAAGCTTTCTTT
CASSPDRFTEAFF
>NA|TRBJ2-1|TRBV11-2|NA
TGTGCCAGCAGCCTCAAGATACGCGGATTTTACTCCTACAATGAGCAGTTCTTC
CASSLKIRGFYSYNEQFF
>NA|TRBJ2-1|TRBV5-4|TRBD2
TGTGCCAGCAGCTTTGCTGGACTAGCGGGGGGAGGAACCTACAATGAGCAGTTCTTC
CASSFAGLAGGGTYNEQFF
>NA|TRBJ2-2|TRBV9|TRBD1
TGTGCCAGCAGTCCTACAGGGGCCCCCGGGGAGCTGTTTTTT
CASSPTGAPGELFF
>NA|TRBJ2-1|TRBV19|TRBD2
TGTGCCAGTAGCATAGCGGGGGGGCCGGGTGAGCAGTTCTTC
CASSIAGGPGEQFF
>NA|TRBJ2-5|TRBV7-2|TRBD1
TGTGCCAGCAGCTTGGGGGACAGGGGGATCCAAGAGACCCAGTACTTC
CASSLGDRGIQETQYF
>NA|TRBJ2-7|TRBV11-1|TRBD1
TGTGCCAGCAGCTTACCGGGACAGGGCTACGAGCAGTACTTC
CASSLPGQGYEQYF
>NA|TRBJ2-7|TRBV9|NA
TGTGCCAGCAGCTCAGAGGTGGCTGACTCCTACGAGCAGTACTTC
CASSSEVADSYEQYF
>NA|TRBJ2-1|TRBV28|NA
TGTGCCAGCAGTCGTGGACCAGGGTCCTACAATGAGCAGTTCTTC
CASSRGPGSYNEQFF
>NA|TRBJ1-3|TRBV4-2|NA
TGTGCCAGCAGCCAAGCTACAGGTGACTCTGGAAACACCATATATTTT
CASSQATGDSGNTIYF
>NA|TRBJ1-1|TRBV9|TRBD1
TGTGCCAGCAGCACGGGACAGGCGAACACTGAAGCTTTCTTT
CASSTGQANTEAFF
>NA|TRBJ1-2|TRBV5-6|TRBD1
TGTGCCAGCAGCCCGACCCTGGGACAGGGAGGCGCAGGCTACACCTTC
CASSPTLGQGGAGYTF
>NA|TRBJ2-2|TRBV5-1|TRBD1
TGCGCCAGCAGCGGGGGGACAGGGACCGGGGAGCTGTTTTTT
CASSGGTGTGELFF
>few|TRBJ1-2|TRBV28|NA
TGTGCCAGTTATCGGGGGGATGGCTACACCTTC
CASYRGDGYTF
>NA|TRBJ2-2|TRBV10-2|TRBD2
TGCGCCAGCGGGACTAGCATGAAAACCGGGGAGCTGTTTTTT
CASGTSMKTGELFF
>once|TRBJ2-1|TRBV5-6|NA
TGTGCCAGCAGCTTTCGGAGGGTATCTAATGAGCAGTTCTTC
CASSFRRVSNEQFF
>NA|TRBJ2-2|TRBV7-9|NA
TGTGCCAGCAGCTTATTAACCGGGGAGCTGTTTTTT
CASSLLTGELFF
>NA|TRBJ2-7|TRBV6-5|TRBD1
TGTGCCAGCAGGGACCGACAGGGATTCTACGAGCAGTACTTC
CASRDRQGFYEQYF
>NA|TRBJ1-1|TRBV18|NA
TGTGCCAGCTCACCACAGGACCCCCGGGGGAACACTGAAGCTTTCTTT
CASSPQDPRGNTEAFF
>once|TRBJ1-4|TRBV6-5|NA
TGTGCCAGCAGTTACTCGAGGGTTAATGAAAAACTGTTTTTT
CASSYSRVNEKLFF
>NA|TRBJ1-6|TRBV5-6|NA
TGTGCCAGCAGCTTGTTATCGGACAAGGAAACTAATTCACCCCTCCACTTT
CASSLLSDKETNSPLHF
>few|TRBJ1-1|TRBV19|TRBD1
TGTGCCAGTAGGACAGGGACAATGAACACTGAAGCTTTCTTT
CASRTGTMNTEAFF
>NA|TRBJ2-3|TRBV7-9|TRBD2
TGTGCCAGCAGCTCAATCCCTAGCGGTAGCACAGATACGCAGTATTTT
CASSSIPSGSTDTQYF
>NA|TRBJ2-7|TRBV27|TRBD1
TGTGCCAGCAGTTTACTGGGACAGGGAAGGGCCTACGAGCAGTACTTC
CASSLLGQGRAYEQYF
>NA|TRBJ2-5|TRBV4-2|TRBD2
TGTGCCAGCAGCCGGGAAAGCGGGAGTGAGACCCAGTACTTC
CASSRESGSETQYF
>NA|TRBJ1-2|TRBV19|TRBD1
TGTGCCAGTAGTTTGTCGGGACAGATACTTTTGGACTATGGCTACACCTTC
CASSLSGQILLDYGYTF
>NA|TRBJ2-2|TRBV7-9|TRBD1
TGTGCCAGCAGCTGGGCGACAGGGACCCTCACCGGGGAGCTGTTTTTT
CASSWATGTLTGELFF
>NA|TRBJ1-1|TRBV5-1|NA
TGCGCCAGCAGCTTGACGGACATGAACACTGAAGCTTTCTTT
CASSLTDMNTEAFF
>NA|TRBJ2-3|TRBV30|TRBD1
TGTGCCTGGAGCAGACAGGGGAGCACAGATACGCAGTATTTT
CAWSRQGSTDTQYF
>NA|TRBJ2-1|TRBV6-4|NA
TGTGCCAGCAGTGTTCGCCGAGGAGGTTTTAATGAGCAGTTCTTC
CASSVRRGGFNEQFF
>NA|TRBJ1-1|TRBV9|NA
TGTGCCAGCAGCGTAGGGGGCAGGGAGGACACTGAAGCTTTCTTT
CASSVGGREDTEAFF
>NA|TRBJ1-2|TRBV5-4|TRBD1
TGTGCCAGCAGCCGCAAGGGGGCTGACGGCTACACCTTC
CASSRKGADGYTF
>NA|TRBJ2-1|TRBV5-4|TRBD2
TGTGCCAGCAGCTTGGAGACTAGCGGGGGGGCCAGGAATGAGCAGTTCTTC
CASSLETSGGARNEQFF
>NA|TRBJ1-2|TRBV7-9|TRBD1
TGTGCCAGCAGCTCCCAGGGGGCGAACTATGGCTACACCTTC
CASSSQGANYGYTF
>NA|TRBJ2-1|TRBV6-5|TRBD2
TGTGCCAGCAGTTACCCTAGCGGGAGCATCGATGAGCAGTTCTTC
CASSYPSGSIDEQFF
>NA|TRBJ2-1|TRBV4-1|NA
TGCGCCAGCACCTCCGTCGGGGGAGGGGGGTACAATGAGCAGTTCTTC
CASTSVGGGGYNEQFF
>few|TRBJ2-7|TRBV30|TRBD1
TGTGCCTGGGGACAGGGTGTCGAGCAGTACTTC
CAWGQGVEQYF
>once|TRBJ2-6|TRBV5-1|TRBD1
TGCGCCAGCAGCCCGATGACAGGGGCTGGGGCCAACGTCCTGACTTTC
CASSPMTGAGANVLTF
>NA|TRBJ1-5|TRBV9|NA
TGTGCCAGCAGCGATACAGGGAATCAGCCCCAGCATTTT
CASSDTGNQPQHF
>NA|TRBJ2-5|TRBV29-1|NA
TGCAGCGTTCTGCCCGGGGGTGGCCAAGAGACCCAGTACTTC
CSVLPGGGQETQYF
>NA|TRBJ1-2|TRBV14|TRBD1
TGTGCCAGCAGCCAAGATGGGGACAGGGCGTTCCATGGCTACACCTTC
CASSQDGDRAFHGYTF
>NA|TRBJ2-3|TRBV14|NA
TGTGCCAGCAGCGTTCGGTCGGATACGCAGTATTTT
CASSVRSDTQYF
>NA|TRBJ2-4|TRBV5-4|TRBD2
TGTGCCAGCAGCTCTGGACTAGCGGGAGCGGACAACATTCAGTACTTC
CASSSGLAGADNIQYF